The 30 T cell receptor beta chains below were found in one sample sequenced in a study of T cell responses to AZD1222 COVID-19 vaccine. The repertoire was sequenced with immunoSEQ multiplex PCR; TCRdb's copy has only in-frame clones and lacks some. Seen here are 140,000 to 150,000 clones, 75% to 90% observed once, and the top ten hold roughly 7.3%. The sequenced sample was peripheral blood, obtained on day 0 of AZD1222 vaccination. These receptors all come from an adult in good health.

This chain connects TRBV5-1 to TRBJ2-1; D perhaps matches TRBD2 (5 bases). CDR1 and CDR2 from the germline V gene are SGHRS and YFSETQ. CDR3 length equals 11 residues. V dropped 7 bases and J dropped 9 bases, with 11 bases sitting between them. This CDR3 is CASAARGEQFF. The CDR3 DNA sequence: TGCGCCAGCGCGGCCCGGGGTGAGCAGTTCTTC.

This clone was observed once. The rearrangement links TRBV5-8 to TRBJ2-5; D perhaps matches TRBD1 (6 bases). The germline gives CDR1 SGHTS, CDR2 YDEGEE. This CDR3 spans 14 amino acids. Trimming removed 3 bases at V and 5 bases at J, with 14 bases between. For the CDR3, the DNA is TGTGCCAGCAGCTACAACAGGGTTGTGGAGACCCAGTACTTC. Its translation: CASSYNRVVETQYF.

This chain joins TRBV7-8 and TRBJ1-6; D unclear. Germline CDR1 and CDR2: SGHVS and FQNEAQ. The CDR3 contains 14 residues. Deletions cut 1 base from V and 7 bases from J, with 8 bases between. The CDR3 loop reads CASSLGVGNSPLHF. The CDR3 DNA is TGTGCCAGCAGCTTAGGGGTCGGGAATTCACCCCTCCACTTT.

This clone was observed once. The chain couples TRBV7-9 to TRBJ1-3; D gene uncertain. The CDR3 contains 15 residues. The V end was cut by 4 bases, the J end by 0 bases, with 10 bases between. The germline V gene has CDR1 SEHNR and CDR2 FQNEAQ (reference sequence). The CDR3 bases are TGTGCCAGCAGCTATACTTACAACTCTGGAAACACCATATATTTT. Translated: CASSYTYNSGNTIYF.

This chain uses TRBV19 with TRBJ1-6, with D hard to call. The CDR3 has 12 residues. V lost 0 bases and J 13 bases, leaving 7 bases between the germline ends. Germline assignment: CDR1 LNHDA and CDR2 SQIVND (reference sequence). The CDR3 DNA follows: TGTGCCAGTAGTATAGATGGGCCCCCCCTCCACTTT. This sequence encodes CASSIDGPPLHF. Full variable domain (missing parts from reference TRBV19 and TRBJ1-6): DGGITQSPKYLFRKEGQNVTLSCEQNLNHDAMYWYRQDPGQGLRLIYYSQIVNDFQKGDIAEGYSVSREKKESFPLTVTSAQKNPTAFYLCASSIDGPPLHFGNGTRLTVT.

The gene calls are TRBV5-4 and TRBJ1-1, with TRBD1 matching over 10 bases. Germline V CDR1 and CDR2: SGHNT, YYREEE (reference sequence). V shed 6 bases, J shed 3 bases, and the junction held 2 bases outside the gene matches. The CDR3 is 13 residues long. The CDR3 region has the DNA TGTGCCAGCAAGGGGACAGGGGACACTGAAGCTTTCTTT. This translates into CASKGTGDTEAFF.

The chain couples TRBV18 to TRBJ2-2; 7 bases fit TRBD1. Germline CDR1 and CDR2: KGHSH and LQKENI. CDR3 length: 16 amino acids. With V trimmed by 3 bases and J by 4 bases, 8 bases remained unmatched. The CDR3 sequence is CASSPPSGTATGELFF. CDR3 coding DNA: TGTGCCAGCTCACCTCCTTCCGGGACAGCCACCGGGGAGCTGTTTTTT.

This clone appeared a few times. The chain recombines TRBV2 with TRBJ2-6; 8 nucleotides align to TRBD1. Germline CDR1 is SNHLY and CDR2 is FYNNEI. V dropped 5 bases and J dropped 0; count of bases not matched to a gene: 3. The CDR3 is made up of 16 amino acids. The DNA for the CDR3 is TGTGCCAGCAGTACAGACAGGGGCTCTGGGGCCAACGTCCTGACTTTC. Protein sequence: CASSTDRGSGANVLTF.

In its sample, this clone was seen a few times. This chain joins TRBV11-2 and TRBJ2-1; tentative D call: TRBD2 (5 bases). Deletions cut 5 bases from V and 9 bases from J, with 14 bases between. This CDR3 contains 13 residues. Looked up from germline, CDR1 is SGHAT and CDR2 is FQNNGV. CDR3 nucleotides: TGTGCCAGCAGCCAAGGACTTTACGGTGAGCAGTTCTTC. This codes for CASSQGLYGEQFF.

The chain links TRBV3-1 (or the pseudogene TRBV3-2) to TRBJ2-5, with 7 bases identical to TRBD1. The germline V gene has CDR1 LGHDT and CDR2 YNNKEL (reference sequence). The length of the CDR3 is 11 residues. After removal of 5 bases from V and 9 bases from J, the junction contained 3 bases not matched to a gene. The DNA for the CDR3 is TGTGCCAGCAGCTTGCAGGGGGCCCAGTACTTC. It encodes CASSLQGAQYF.

The CDR3 loop reads CASSSPNEKLFF. Here the CDR3 DNA reads TGTGCCAGCAGTTCCCCTAATGAAAAACTGTTTTTT. The gene calls are TRBV28 and TRBJ1-4; D is uncertain. In germline, CDR1 is MDHEN, CDR2 SYDVKM. The CDR3 consists of 12 residues. The germline V and J ends were trimmed by 4 bases and 3 bases, with 3 bases remaining between them.

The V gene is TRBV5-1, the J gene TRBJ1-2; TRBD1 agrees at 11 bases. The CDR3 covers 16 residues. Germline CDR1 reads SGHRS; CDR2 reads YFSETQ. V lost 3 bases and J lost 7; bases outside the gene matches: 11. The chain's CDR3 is CASSSGQGADLGGYTF. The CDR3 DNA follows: TGCGCCAGCAGCTCCGGACAGGGGGCGGATTTAGGTGGCTACACCTTC.

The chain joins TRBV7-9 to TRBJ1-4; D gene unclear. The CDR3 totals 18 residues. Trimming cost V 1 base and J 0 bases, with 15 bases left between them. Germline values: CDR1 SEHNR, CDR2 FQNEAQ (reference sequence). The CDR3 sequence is CASSLVSGRPTTNEKLFF. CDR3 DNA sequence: TGTGCCAGCAGCTTAGTAAGTGGCAGGCCGACAACTAATGAAAAACTGTTTTTT.

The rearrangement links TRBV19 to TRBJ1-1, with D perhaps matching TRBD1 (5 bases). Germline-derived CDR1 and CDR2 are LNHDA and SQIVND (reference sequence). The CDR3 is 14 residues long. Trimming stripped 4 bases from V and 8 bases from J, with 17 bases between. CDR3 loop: CASSSPAGALEAFF. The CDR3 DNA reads TGTGCCAGTAGTAGCCCTGCCGGGGCCCTGGAAGCTTTCTTT.

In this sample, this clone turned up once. Here the CDR3 DNA reads TGTGCGTCTACAGGTAGCACAGATACGCAGTATTTT. Translating gives CASTGSTDTQYF. The chain has TRBV6-5 and TRBJ2-3, with D perhaps matching TRBD1 (5 bases). Germline CDR1 and CDR2: MNHEY and SVGAGI. There are 12 residues in the CDR3.

The chain's CDR3 is CASSLFGGDYEQYF. The DNA of the CDR3 is TGTGCCAGCAGCTTATTCGGCGGTGACTACGAGCAGTACTTC. V and J are TRBV7-6 and TRBJ2-7; D unclear. Germline V lookup: CDR1 SGHVS, CDR2 FNYEAQ. Trimming took off 2 bases at V and 3 bases at J, with 11 bases between the two ends. This CDR3 is 14 amino acids long.

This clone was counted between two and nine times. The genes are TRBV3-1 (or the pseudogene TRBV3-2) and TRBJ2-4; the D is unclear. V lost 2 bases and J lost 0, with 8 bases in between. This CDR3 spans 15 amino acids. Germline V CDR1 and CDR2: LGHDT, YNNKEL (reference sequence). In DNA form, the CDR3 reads TGTGCCAGCAGCCAACGCTCGGGAGCCAAAAACATTCAGTACTTC. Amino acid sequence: CASSQRSGAKNIQYF.

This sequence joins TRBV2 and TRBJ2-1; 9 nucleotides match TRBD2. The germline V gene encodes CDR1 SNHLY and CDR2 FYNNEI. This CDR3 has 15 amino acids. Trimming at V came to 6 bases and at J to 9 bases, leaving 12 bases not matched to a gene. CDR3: CASSLYEGLASEQFF. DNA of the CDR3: TGTGCCAGCAGCCTCTACGAGGGACTAGCATCTGAGCAGTTCTTC.

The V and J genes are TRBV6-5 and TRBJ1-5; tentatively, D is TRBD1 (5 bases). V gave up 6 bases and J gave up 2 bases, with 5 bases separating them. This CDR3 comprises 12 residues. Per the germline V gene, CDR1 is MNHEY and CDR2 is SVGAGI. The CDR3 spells CASSRGNQPQHF. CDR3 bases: TGTGCCAGCAGCAGGGGCAATCAGCCCCAGCATTTT.

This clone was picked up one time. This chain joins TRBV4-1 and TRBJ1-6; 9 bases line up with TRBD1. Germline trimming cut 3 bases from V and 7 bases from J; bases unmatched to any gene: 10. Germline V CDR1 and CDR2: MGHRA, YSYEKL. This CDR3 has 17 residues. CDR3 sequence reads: CASSQTPYGTGNSPLHF. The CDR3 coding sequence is TGCGCCAGCAGCCAGACTCCTTACGGGACAGGGAATTCACCCCTCCACTTT.

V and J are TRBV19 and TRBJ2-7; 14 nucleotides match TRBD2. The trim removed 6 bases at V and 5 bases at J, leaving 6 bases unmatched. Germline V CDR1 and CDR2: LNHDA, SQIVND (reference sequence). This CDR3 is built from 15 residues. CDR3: CASRSSGLAGDEQYF. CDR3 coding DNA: TGTGCCAGTAGGTCCTCGGGACTAGCGGGAGACGAGCAGTACTTC.

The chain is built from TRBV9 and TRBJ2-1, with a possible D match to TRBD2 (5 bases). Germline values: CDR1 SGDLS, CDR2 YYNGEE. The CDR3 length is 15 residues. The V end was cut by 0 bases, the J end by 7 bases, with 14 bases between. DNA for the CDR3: TGTGCCAGCAGCGTAGACGGGATGCCCAGAAATGAGCAGTTCTTC. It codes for CASSVDGMPRNEQFF.

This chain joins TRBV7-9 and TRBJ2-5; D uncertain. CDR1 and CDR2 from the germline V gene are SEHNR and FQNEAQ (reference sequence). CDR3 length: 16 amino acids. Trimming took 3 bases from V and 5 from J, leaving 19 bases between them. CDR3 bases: TGTGCCAGCAGCTTTCCCCCGATGGGTGATGGGGAGACCCAGTACTTC. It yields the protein CASSFPPMGDGETQYF. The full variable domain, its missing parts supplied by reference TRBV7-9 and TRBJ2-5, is DTGVSQNPRHKITKRGQNVTFRCDPISEHNRLYWYRQTLGQGPEFLTYFQNEAQLEKSRLLSDRFSAERPKGSFSTLEIQRTEQGDSAMYLCASSFPPMGDGETQYFGPGTRLLVL.

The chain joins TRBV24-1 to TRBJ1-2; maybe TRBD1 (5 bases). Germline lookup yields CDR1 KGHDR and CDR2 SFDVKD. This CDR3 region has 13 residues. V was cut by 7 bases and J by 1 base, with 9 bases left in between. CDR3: CATREGVNYGYTF. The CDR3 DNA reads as TGTGCCACCAGGGAAGGGGTTAACTATGGCTACACCTTC.

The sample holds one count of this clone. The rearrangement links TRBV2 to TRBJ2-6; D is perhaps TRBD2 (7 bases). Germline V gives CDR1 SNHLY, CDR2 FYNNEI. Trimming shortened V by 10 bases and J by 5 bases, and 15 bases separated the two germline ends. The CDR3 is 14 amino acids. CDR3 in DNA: TGTGCCATCCATCGGGGGGCCTGGGCCAACGTCCTGACTTTC. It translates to CAIHRGAWANVLTF.

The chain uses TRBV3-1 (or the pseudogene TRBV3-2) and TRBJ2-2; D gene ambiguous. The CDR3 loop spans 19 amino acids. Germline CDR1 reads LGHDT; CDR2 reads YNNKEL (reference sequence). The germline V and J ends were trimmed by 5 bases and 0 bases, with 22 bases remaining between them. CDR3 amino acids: CASSYARHALGSNTGELFF. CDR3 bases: TGTGCCAGCAGCTACGCCCGACACGCATTGGGGTCGAACACCGGGGAGCTGTTTTTT.

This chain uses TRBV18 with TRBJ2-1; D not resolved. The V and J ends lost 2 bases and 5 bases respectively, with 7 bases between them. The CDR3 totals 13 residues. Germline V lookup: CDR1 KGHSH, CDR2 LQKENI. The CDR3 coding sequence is TGTGCCAGCTCACCAAGCCGTGACAATGAGCAGTTCTTC. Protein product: CASSPSRDNEQFF.

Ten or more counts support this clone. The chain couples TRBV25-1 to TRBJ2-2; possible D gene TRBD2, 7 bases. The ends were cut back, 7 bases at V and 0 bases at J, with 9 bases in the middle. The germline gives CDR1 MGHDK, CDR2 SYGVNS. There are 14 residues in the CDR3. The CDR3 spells CASTGGPNTGELFF. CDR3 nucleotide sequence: TGTGCCAGCACCGGGGGGCCGAACACCGGGGAGCTGTTTTTT.

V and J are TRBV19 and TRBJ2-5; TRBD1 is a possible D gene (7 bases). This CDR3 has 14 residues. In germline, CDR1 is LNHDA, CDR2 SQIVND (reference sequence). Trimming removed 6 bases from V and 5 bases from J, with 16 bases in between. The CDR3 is CASRYRGGDETQYF. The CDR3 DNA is TGTGCCAGTAGGTACAGGGGAGGAGACGAGACCCAGTACTTC.

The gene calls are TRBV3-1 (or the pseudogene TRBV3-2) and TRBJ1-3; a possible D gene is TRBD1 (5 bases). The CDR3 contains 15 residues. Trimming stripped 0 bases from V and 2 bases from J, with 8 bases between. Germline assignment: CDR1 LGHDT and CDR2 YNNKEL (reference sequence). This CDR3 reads CASSQDRGAGNTIYF. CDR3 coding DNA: TGTGCCAGCAGCCAAGATCGGGGGGCTGGAAACACCATATATTTT.